Listed below are T cell receptor beta chains from one sample, sequenced in a study of beta chain features in type 1 diabetes. Assay used: immunoSEQ multiplex PCR; TCRdb lists only in-frame clones, some missing. The sample has about 240,000 clones, about 26% seen once. The specimen sequenced was central memory CD4+ T cells from blood. The receptor source for this set is a man younger than 45 in good health. Each CDR3 is given with its conserved first and last residue. D genes are given only for firm matches. Part of the rows lack a size; the others show once, few, many or a class for expanded clones.

NA	TRBV29-1	NA	TRBJ2-6	CSVVGAPGANVLTF	TGCAGCGTTGTGGGGGCCCCTGGGGCCAACGTCCTGACTTTC
NA	TRBV5-1	NA	TRBJ2-3	CASSSPLEDTQYF	TGCGCCAGCAGCTCGCCTCTAGAGGATACGCAGTATTTT
NA	TRBV10-3	many	TRBJ2-5	CAISPGKLDETQYF	TGTGCCATCAGTCCCGGGAAATTGGATGAGACCCAGTACTTC
NA	TRBV7-9	few	TRBJ2-7	CASSKEGGSYEQYF	TGTGCCAGCAGTAAGGAGGGCGGCTCCTACGAGCAGTACTTC
NA	TRBV30	NA	TRBJ1-5	CAWSPLGDQPQHF	TGTGCCTGGAGCCCTCTAGGGGACCAGCCCCAGCATTTT
NA	TRBV30	few	TRBJ1-5	CAWALSNQPQHF	TGTGCCTGGGCCCTTAGCAATCAGCCCCAGCATTTT
NA	TRBV28	NA	TRBJ2-1	CASSTTGPSNEQFF	TGTGCCAGCAGTACAACGGGCCCAAGCAATGAGCAGTTCTTC
TRBD2	TRBV9	NA	TRBJ2-2	CASSATSGRAWNTGELFF	TGTGCCAGCAGCGCGACTAGCGGGAGGGCTTGGAACACCGGGGAGCTGTTTTTT
NA	TRBV19	NA	TRBJ1-5	CASSIVGGDSNQPQHF	TGTGCCAGTAGTATAGTAGGAGGGGACAGCAATCAGCCCCAGCATTTT
TRBD1	TRBV5-6	many	TRBJ2-5	CASSYGTGNLETQYF	TGTGCCAGCAGCTACGGGACAGGGAATTTAGAGACCCAGTACTTC
TRBD1	TRBV5-1	few	TRBJ2-7	CASTYGQVGYEQYF	TGCGCCAGCACCTATGGACAGGTGGGCTACGAGCAGTACTTC
NA	TRBV18	few	TRBJ2-6	CASSPRGSGANVLTF	TGTGCCAGCTCTCCCCGGGGCTCTGGGGCCAACGTCCTGACTTTC
TRBD1	TRBV29-1	few	TRBJ1-1	CSVLTGRDTEAFF	TGCAGCGTTCTGACAGGGCGTGACACTGAAGCTTTCTTT
TRBD2	TRBV7-2	NA	TRBJ2-1	CASSSAAGVGNEQFF	TGTGCCAGCAGCAGTGCGGCGGGAGTTGGTAATGAGCAGTTCTTC
TRBD2	TRBV28	few	TRBJ2-7	CASSFSSGRPYEQYF	TGTGCCAGCAGTTTTTCCAGCGGGAGGCCCTACGAGCAGTACTTC
NA	TRBV4-2	NA	TRBJ1-3	CASSQGGSGTLGNTIYF	TGTGCCAGCAGCCAAGGGGGATCCGGGACACTTGGAAACACCATATATTTT
NA	TRBV9	few	TRBJ2-3	CASSSPARLGPTSSSTDTQYF	TGTGCCAGCAGCTCCCCGGCGCGACTAGGACCAACTTCCTCTAGCACAGATACGCAGTATTTT
TRBD1	TRBV15	many	TRBJ2-1	CATSRVLRQGANEQFF	TGTGCCACCAGCAGAGTGTTGAGACAGGGGGCCAATGAGCAGTTCTTC
NA	TRBV6-7	many	TRBJ1-1	CASSYGGDTEAFF	TGTGCCAGCAGTTACGGGGGGGACACTGAAGCTTTCTTT
NA	TRBV30	NA	TRBJ2-1	CAWSSKKGMNEQFF	TGTGCCTGGAGTTCGAAAAAGGGGATGAATGAGCAGTTCTTC
NA	TRBV4-2	few	TRBJ2-3	CASSRPRSGSTDTQYF	TGTGCCAGCAGCCGCCCTCGGAGCGGAAGCACAGATACGCAGTATTTT